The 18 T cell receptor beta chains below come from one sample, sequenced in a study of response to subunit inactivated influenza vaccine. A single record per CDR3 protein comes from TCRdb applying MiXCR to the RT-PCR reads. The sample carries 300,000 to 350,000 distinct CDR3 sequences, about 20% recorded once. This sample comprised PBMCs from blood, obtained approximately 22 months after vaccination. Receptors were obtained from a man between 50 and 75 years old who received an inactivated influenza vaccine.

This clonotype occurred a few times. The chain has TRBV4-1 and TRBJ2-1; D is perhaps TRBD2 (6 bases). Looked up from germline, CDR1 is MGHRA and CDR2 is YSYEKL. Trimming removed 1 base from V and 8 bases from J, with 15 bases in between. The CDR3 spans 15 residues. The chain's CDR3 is CASSQGGGLSDEQFF. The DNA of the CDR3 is TGCGCCAGCAGCCAAGGAGGAGGGCTCAGCGATGAGCAGTTCTTC.

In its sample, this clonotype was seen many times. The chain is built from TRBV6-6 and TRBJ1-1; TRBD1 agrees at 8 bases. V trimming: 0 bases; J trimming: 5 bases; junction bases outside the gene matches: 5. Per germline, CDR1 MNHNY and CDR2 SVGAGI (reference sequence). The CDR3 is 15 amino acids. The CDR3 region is CASSYSLRGRTEAFF. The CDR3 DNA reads TGTGCCAGCAGTTACTCACTCAGGGGGCGAACTGAAGCTTTCTTT.

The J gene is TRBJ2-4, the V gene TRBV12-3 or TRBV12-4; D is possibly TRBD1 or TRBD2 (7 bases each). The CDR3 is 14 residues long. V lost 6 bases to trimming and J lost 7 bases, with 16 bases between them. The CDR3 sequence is CASSPRGGANIQYF. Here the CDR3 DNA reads TGTGCCAGCAGCCCCAGGGGGGGAGCGAACATTCAGTACTTC.

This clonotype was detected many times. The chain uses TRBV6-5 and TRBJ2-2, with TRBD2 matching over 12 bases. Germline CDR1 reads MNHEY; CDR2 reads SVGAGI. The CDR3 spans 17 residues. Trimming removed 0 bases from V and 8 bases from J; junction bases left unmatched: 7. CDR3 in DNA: TGTGCCAGCAGTTACTCGTGGACTAGCGGGACCCTTGGGGAGCTGTTTTTT. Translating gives CASSYSWTSGTLGELFF.

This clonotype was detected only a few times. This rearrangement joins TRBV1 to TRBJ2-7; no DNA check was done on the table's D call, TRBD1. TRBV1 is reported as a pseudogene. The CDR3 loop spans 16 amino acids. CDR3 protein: CTSSQESNQGTYEQYF. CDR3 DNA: TGCACCAGCAGCCAAGAGTCGAATCAGGGAACCTACGAGCAGTACTTC.

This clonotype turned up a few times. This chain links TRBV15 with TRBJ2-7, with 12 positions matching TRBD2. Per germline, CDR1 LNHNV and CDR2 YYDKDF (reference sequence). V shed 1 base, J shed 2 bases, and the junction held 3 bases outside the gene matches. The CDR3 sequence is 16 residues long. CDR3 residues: CATSRGLAGGAYEQYF. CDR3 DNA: TGTGCCACCAGCAGAGGCCTAGCGGGAGGGGCCTACGAGCAGTACTTC. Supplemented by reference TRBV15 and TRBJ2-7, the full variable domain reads DAMVIQNPRYQVTQFGKPVTLSCSQTLNHNVMYWYQQKSSQAPKLLFHYYDKDFNNEADTPDNFQSRRPNTSFCFLDIRSPGLGDTAMYLCATSRGLAGGAYEQYFGPGTRLTVT.

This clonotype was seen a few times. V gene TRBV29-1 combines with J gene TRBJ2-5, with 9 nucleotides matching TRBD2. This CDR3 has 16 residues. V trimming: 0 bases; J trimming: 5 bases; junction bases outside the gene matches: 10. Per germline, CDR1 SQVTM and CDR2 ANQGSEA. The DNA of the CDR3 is TGCAGCGTTGAAGAGATGGGCCTAGCGGGGAGGGAGACCCAGTACTTC. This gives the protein CSVEEMGLAGRETQYF.

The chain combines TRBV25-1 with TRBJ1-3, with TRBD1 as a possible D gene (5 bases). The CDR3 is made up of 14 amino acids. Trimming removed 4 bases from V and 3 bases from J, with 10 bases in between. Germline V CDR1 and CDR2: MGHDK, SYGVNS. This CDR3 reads CASSGLDSGNTIYF. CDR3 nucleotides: TGTGCCAGCAGTGGGCTCGACAGTGGAAACACCATATATTTT.

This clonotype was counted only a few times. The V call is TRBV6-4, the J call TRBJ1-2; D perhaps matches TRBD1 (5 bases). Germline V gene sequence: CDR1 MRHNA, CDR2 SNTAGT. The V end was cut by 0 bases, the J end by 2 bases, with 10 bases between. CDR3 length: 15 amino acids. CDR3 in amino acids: CASSDSSRDNYGYTF. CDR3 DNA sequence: TGTGCCAGCAGTGACTCATCAAGGGACAACTATGGCTACACCTTC.

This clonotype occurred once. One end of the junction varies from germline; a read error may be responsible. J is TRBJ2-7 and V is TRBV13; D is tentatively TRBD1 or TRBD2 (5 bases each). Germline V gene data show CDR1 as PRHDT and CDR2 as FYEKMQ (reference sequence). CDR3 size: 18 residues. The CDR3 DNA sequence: TGTGCCAGCAGCCAACTAGAACCGACAGCGAAAGGGCTCTACGGGCAGTACTTC. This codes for CASSQLEPTAKGLYGQYF.

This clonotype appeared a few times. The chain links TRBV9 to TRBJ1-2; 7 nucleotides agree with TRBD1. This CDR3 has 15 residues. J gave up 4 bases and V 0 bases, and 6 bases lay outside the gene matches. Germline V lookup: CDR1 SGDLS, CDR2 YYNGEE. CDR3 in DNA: TGTGCCAGCAGCGTAGCTACCGGACAGGCCTATGGCTACACCTTC. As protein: CASSVATGQAYGYTF.

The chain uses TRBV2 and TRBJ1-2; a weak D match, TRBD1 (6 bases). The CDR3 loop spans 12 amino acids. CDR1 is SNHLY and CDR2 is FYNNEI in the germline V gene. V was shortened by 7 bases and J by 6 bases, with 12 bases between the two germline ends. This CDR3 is CASTGVQDGYTF. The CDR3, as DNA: TGTGCCAGCACAGGGGTCCAAGATGGCTACACCTTC. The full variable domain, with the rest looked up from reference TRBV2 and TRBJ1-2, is EPEVTQTPSHQVTQMGQEVILRCVPISNHLYFYWYRQILGQKVEFLVSFYNNEISEKSEIFDDQFSVERPDGSNFTLKIRSTKLEDSAMYFCASTGVQDGYTFGSGTRLTVV.

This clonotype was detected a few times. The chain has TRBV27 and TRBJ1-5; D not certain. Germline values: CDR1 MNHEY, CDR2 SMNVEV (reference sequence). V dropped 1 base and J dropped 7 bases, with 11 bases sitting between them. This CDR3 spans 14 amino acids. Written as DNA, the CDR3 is TGTGCCAGCAGTTTATTAGGCCAAACCCAGCCCCAGCATTTT. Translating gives CASSLLGQTQPQHF.

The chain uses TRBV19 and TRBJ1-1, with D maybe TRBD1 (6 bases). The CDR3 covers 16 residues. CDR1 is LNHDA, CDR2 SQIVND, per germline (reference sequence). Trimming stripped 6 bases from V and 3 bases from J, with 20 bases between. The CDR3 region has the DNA TGTGCCAGTAGCCGCGTGGTGGGGGCAAGTTACACTGAAGCTTTCTTT. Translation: CASSRVVGASYTEAFF.

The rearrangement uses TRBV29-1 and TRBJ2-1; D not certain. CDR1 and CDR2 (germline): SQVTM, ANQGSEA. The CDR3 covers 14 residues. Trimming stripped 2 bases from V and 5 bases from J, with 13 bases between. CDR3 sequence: CSVEWHQRNNEQFF. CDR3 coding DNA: TGCAGCGTTGAATGGCACCAAAGGAACAATGAGCAGTTCTTC.

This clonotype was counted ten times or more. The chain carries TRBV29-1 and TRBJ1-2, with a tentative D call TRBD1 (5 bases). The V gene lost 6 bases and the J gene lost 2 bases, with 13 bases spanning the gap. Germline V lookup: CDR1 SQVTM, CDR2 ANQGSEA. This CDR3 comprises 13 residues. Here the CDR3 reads CSVAGHPNYGYTF. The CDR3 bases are TGCAGCGTGGCAGGACACCCAAACTATGGCTACACCTTC.

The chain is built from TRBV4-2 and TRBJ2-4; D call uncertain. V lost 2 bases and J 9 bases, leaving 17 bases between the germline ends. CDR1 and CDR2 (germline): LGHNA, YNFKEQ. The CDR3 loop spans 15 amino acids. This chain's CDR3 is CASSQNKGQSRIQYF. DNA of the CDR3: TGTGCCAGCAGCCAAAATAAGGGCCAGTCACGCATTCAGTACTTC.

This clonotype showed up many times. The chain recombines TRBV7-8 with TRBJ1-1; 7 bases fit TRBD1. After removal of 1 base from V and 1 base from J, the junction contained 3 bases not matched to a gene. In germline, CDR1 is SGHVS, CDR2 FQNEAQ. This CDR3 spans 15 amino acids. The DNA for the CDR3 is TGTGCCAGCAGCTTAGAACGACAGGGGAACACTGAAGCTTTCTTT. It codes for CASSLERQGNTEAFF.